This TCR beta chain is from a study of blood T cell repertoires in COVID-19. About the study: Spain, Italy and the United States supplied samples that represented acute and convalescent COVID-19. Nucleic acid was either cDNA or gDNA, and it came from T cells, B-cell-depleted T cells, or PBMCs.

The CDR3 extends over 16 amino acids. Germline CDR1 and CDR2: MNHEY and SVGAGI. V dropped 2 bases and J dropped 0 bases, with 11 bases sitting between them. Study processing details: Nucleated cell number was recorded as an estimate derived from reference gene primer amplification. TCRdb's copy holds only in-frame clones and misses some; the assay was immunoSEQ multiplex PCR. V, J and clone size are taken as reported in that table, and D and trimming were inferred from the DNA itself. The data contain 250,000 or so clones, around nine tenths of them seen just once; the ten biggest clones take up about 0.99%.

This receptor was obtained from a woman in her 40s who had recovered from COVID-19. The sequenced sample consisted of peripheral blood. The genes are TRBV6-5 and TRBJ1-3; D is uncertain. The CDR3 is CASSYASGSSGNTIYF. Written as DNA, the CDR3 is TGTGCCAGCAGTTACGCGTCAGGCAGCTCTGGAAACACCATATATTTT.